The TCR beta chain described here comes from a study of T cells expressing NK-cell markers (TCRdb year 2020). Study-level background: Three sorted T-cell subsets (CD3+CD56+NKG2C+, CD3+CD56+NKG2C- and CD3+CD56-NKG2C+) from eight donors had their TCR beta-chain repertoires profiled. The eight sequenced donors were randomly selected healthy volunteers, three men and five women. Among the eight sequenced donors, seven were HCMV-seropositive and one was HCMV-seronegative. The libraries were sequenced on Illumina HiSeq 2000/2500, MiSeq or NextSeq, producing 2 x 150 bp reads. Points the paper makes about the study in general: In roughly six donors, the dominant CD3+CD56+NKG2C+ clonotypes were among the top 10 CD8+ clonotypes and accounted for about 1.0-7.5% of CD8+ T cells. It remained unclear whether the expanded NKG2C-expressing T cell clones were specific for HCMV antigens. Those dominant clonotypes were again the most abundant among CD3+CD56-NKG2C+ cells in a handful of donors, at about 25-65%.

HCMV serostatus was determined by detecting HCMV-specific IgG in serum with a commercial ELISA kit. Peripheral blood mononuclear cells were isolated from blood by Ficoll density gradient centrifugation. Taken from the germline V gene, the CDR1 and CDR2 loops are ENHRY and SYGVKD. There are 12 amino acids in the CDR3, from cysteine to phenylalanine inclusive. There is no recorded DNA. The sequencing machine was an Illumina HiSeq 2000. 5'RACE template switching, by which a universal primer site and unique molecular identifiers were added, was used to make TCR beta cDNA libraries. cDNA synthesis was primed from the TCR beta constant segment and was followed by two successive PCR amplification steps. Per the original workflow: MIGEC was used to demultiplex reads and group reads by UMI, and MiTCR was used to assemble and quantify clonotypes. Only TCR cDNA sequences supported by at least two reads were kept to exclude erroneous sequences. The tcR package was used for downstream repertoire analysis, with clonotypes matched between fractions based on CDR3 nucleotide sequence plus V segment. VDJmatch was used to annotate antigen specificity against VDJdb, with one amino acid substitution allowed in CDR3. Reads reprocessed by TCRdb are summarized as one entry per CDR3 protein sequence, and DNA is absent. TCRdb, not the authors, supplied the V and J calls. The sample table on file contains 450,000 to 600,000 distinct CDR3 sequences. The top ten clones comprise roughly 3.5% of the sample.

Note on this clonotype: It lacks a known antigen.

This receptor was taken from a man younger than 30 in good health. Donor details come from another sample of the same person, matched by shared clones. The chain is made from TRBV10-3 and TRBJ2-1. Sequenced: blood T cells: a sorted CD56 or NKG2C T cell subset, CD4+ or CD8+ T cells, or bulk PBMC T cells (not recorded which). The encoded CDR3 is CAISVVDNEQFF.